Detailed here is one T cell receptor beta chain. For each subset, genomic DNA was distributed in equal portions over several immunoSEQ plates. Sequenced by immunoSEQ multiplex PCR; TCRdb stores in-frame clones only, minus some. Of nearly 1 million clones listed, about three quarters are singletons. The data were obtained in a study of shared clonotypes between healthy human individuals. As for the study in general: CD8 memory received one plate per donor, CD8 naive two, CD4 memory three and CD4 naive three.

Germline loops: CDR1 GTSNPN, CDR2 SVGIG (reference sequence). The CDR3 runs 15 residues. V shed 1 base and J shed 4 bases, with 16 bases lying between them. V usage is TRBV30 and J usage is TRBJ1-2, with D uncertain. The source material was memory CD4+ T cells sorted from blood. Subset indicated: CD45RA-negative fraction. The sequence derives from a man younger than 30 in good health. The DNA of the CDR3 is TGTGCCTGGAGTGCCCCCGGGCGGGTGAGCTATGGCTACACCTTC. Protein product: CAWSAPGRVSYGYTF. The full variable domain, in which reference TRBV30 and TRBJ1-2 provide the parts outside the CDR3, is SQTIHQWPATLVQPVGSPLSLECTVEGTSNPNLYWYRQAAGRGLQLLFYSVGIGQISSEVPQNLSASRPQDRQFILSSKKLLLSDSGFYLCAWSAPGRVSYGYTFGSGTRLTVV.